The source of this T cell receptor beta chain is a study of blood T cells in healthy people across ages. A sample-barcoded 5' primer and a J-beta primer mix were used in a second PCR of about 6 to 11 cycles. TCRdb itself ran the 5' RACE reads through MiXCR, one entry per CDR3 protein. The table lists some 930,000 distinct CDR3 sequences, just under 30% of them singletons. This clonotype was picked up many times. Germline loops: CDR1 SEHNR, CDR2 FQNEAQ (reference sequence). This CDR3 has 13 residues. The ends were cut back, 2 bases at V and 3 bases at J, with 7 bases in the middle. These records were also assigned to another study, of T cells of mothers and their children.

This receptor was taken from a woman in her thirties or forties in good health. The specimen was blood. This rearrangement joins TRBV7-9 to TRBJ1-2, with a tentative D call TRBD1 (5 bases). The CDR3 loop is CASSLQTDYGYTF. CDR3 bases: TGTGCCAGCAGCTTACAGACAGACTATGGCTACACCTTC.